The clone carrying this T cell receptor (beta chain) was observed a single time. The antigen is unknown. The data originate from a study of T cell responses to AZD1222 COVID-19 vaccine. Study observations and caveats: Just 5 to 7 AZD1222 recipients were seropositive at baseline. Donors, mostly white British, included more females; clonal diversity was possibly underestimated. Reportedly, close to half of spike-specific TCRs are directed against unmutated variant regions.

Whether given at about 4 or about 12 weeks, second doses were pooled. The CDR3 sequence is 14 residues long. J was trimmed by 7 bases and V by 2 bases; bases with no gene match: 6. Germline assignment: CDR1 SNHLY and CDR2 FYNNEI. Measured with immunoSEQ multiplex PCR; TCRdb has only the in-frame clones, and not every one. This table has roughly 270,000 clones, almost 95% appearing once. V gene TRBV2 combines with J gene TRBJ2-7; 9 positions match TRBD2. The sample here was peripheral blood, taken 28 days after the second AZD1222 dose. The source of this sequence is an adult who received the AZD1222 COVID-19 vaccine. The CDR3 reads CASSEYLAGSEQYF. CDR3 DNA: TGTGCCAGCAGTGAATATCTAGCGGGAAGTGAGCAGTACTTC. Supplemented by reference TRBV2 and TRBJ2-7, the full variable domain reads EPEVTQTPSHQVTQMGQEVILRCVPISNHLYFYWYRQILGQKVEFLVSFYNNEISEKSEIFDDQFSVERPDGSNFTLKIRSTKLEDSAMYFCASSEYLAGSEQYFGPGTRLTVT.